A selection of T cell receptor beta chains follows, all from one sample in a study of CD8+CD57+ T cells in acquired aplastic anemia. TCRdb re-called the reads through MiXCR, storing one row per CDR3 protein. The sample includes about 220,000 distinct CDR3 sequences, approximately 35% of them seen just once. The sequencing sample was made of sorted CD4+, CD8+, or CD8+CD57+ T cells (not recorded which) from PBMCs. The receptors originated from a human donor in good health, serving as a control. Both conserved end residues are trimmed from each CDR3.

TRBV2	TRBJ1-5	13	ASSPDRVSNQPQH
TRBV2	TRBJ1-1	12	ASSPPSVNTEAF
TRBV6-1	TRBJ2-1	14	ASSTTSGSRYNEQF
TRBV20-1	TRBJ2-3	14	SARDRTRDSTDTQY
TRBV2	TRBJ1-6	12	ASSAGVGNSPLH
TRBV12-3/TRBV12-4	TRBJ2-5	12	ASSRGPNQETQY
TRBV19	TRBJ2-4	9	ASSIYDSQY
TRBV9	TRBJ2-3	11	ASSAGITDTQY
TRBV19	TRBJ1-1	12	ASSIQGQSTEAF
TRBV29-1	TRBJ1-1	9	TITRVTEAF
TRBV6-5	TRBJ2-3	12	ASSSGTGMDTQY
TRBV2	TRBJ1-4	11	ASSVLLMEKLF
TRBV7-2	TRBJ1-5	11	ASSLDRLQPQH
TRBV9	TRBJ1-5	13	ASSVDSGLGQPQH
TRBV15	TRBJ2-3	13	ASNSYRGEADTQY
TRBV29-1	TRBJ2-1	11	SLLAGVYNEQF
TRBV12-3/TRBV12-4	TRBJ1-6	13	ASSLGYGYNSPLH
TRBV20-1	TRBJ2-7	12	SASTGQNSYEQY
TRBV14	TRBJ2-1	14	ASSQDELSSYNEQF
TRBV6-2/TRBV6-3	TRBJ2-5	13	ASSAGTLGPETQY
TRBV6-1	TRBJ2-7	9	ASSSLYEQY
TRBV11-2	TRBJ1-2	14	ASSLIPSVPLYGYT
TRBV19	TRBJ2-7	10	ASRSGPREQY
TRBV6-5	TRBJ2-5	11	ASSFLYQETQY
TRBV20-1	TRBJ2-3	14	SVRLGLAGGTDTQY
TRBV6-6	TRBJ2-7	14	ASSLWGTGYAPEQY
TRBV11-1	TRBJ1-5	16	ASSFGGTGKYSNQPQH
TRBV9	TRBJ2-1	13	ASSVGGLPYNEQF
TRBV15	TRBJ2-2	12	ATSRGLAGRELF
TRBV10-3	TRBJ1-5	14	ASSPHTGGSDPPQH
TRBV20-1	TRBJ2-2	10	SASGLAGELF
TRBV29-1	TRBJ1-2	12	SAHDRGLGYGYT
TRBV2	TRBJ1-1	9	ASSGQGVAF
TRBV2	TRBJ2-5	12	ASSLAGVGETQY
TRBV24-1	-	13	ATSAEAGGYNEQF
TRBV20-1	TRBJ1-4	9	SAKGDEKLF
TRBV5-4	TRBJ1-1	12	ASRPGLAATEAF
TRBV6-1	TRBJ2-7	14	ASSRPLGRGLYEQY
TRBV4-1	TRBJ2-7	15	ASSQGLLTGGKNEQY
TRBV29-1	TRBJ2-1	12	SAGRAGGGSEQF
TRBV25-1	TRBJ2-7	12	ASSGQGITYEQY
TRBV20-1	TRBJ1-1	11	SASPQRGTEAF